These 30 T cell receptor beta chains originate from one sample sequenced in a study of response to subunit inactivated influenza vaccine (dated by TCRdb to the late 2010s). Receptors were amplified or captured by RT-PCR. The sequencer was an Illumina HiSeq 2500. The public reads were run again by TCRdb, first through fastp at Q25 and then through MiXCR, and only productive beta chains were kept. Identical CDR3 protein sequences are pooled into one entry, listed with their most common genes and DNA. This sample is represented by about 480,000 distinct CDR3 sequences; about 25% of them were singletons. Around 1.8% of the sample rests with the top ten. Sample: CD4+ T cells sorted from PBMCs, taken 5 to 6 days after vaccination. The receptors stem from a middle-aged man who received an inactivated influenza vaccine. Donor details come from another sample of the same person, matched by shared clones.

This clonotype was counted a few times. V usage is TRBV29-1 and J usage is TRBJ1-1; D unresolved. This CDR3 contains 14 residues. V was pared by 4 bases and J by 2 bases, with 14 bases between. In germline, CDR1 is SQVTM, CDR2 ANQGSEA. The CDR3 here is CSVGGMGGNTEAFF. The CDR3 DNA is TGCAGCGTTGGAGGAATGGGTGGTAACACTGAAGCTTTCTTT.

The gene calls are TRBV19 and TRBJ1-5; D remains ambiguous. The CDR3 has 14 residues. The V end was cut by 4 bases, the J end by 5 bases, with 12 bases between. Looked up from germline, CDR1 is LNHDA and CDR2 is SQIVND (reference sequence). The CDR3 protein is CASSSQGRYQPQHF. The CDR3 coding sequence is TGTGCCAGTAGTAGCCAAGGACGGTATCAGCCCCAGCATTTT.

This sequence joins TRBV5-1 and TRBJ2-4, with TRBD2 identical over 7 bases. CDR1 is SGHRS, CDR2 YFSETQ, per germline. Trimming took 4 bases from V and 5 from J; bases not matched to a gene: 18. The length of the CDR3 is 18 residues. The CDR3 sequence is CASSTGGTSAGRENIQYF. Here the CDR3 DNA reads TGCGCCAGCAGCACCGGGGGAACTAGCGCTGGCCGGGAAAACATTCAGTACTTC.

The chain combines TRBV10-3 with TRBJ2-5; D remains unclear. Germline CDR1 and CDR2: ENHRY and SYGVKD. CDR3 length: 14 amino acids. The V gene lost 8 bases and the J gene lost 5 bases, with 18 bases spanning the gap. The CDR3 DNA follows: TGTGCCATCCAAAGAAGTGGCTACCGTGAGACCCAGTACTTC. It is translated as CAIQRSGYRETQYF.

The chain has TRBV10-3 and TRBJ2-5, with D possibly TRBD2 on 7 matching bases. The V gene's germline CDR1 is ENHRY and CDR2 SYGVKD. The CDR3 runs to 15 residues. Trimming shortened V by 2 bases and J by 5 bases, and 15 bases separated the two germline ends. In nucleotides, the CDR3 is TGTGCCATCAGTGAGAAGAGGGGGGGCGTGGAGACCCAGTACTTC. Translated: CAISEKRGGVETQYF.

This clonotype was recorded a few times. This chain connects TRBV10-3 to TRBJ2-3; no firm D call. In germline, CDR1 is ENHRY, CDR2 SYGVKD. V gave up 3 bases and J gave up 2 bases, with 15 bases separating them. This CDR3 is built from 16 residues. CDR3 amino acids: CAISEKGTWDTDTQYF. DNA of the CDR3: TGTGCCATCAGTGAAAAGGGTACGTGGGACACAGATACGCAGTATTTT.

In this sample, this clonotype turned up a few times. The chain links TRBV5-1 to TRBJ2-3; maybe TRBD2 (5 bases). The V gene's germline CDR1 is SGHRS and CDR2 YFSETQ. The CDR3 length is 15 residues. Between the trimmed V and J ends, which lost 2 bases and 6 bases, there was a span of 16 bases. CDR3 in amino acids: CASSFSYPGSDTQYF. The CDR3 nucleotides are TGCGCCAGCAGCTTCTCCTATCCGGGATCGGATACGCAGTATTTT.

The chain employs TRBV27 and TRBJ2-5, with D unresolved. The CDR3 is made up of 13 amino acids. The germline V gene has CDR1 MNHEY and CDR2 SMNVEV (reference sequence). Trimming shortened V by 3 bases and J by 3 bases, and 8 bases separated the two germline ends. The CDR3 protein is CASSLAAKETQYF. CDR3 sequence (DNA): TGTGCCAGCAGTTTGGCAGCTAAAGAGACCCAGTACTTC.

This clonotype was picked up a small number of times. The genes are TRBV12-3 or TRBV12-4 and TRBJ2-1; TRBD1 matches 7 bases. Trimming cost V 5 bases and J 12 bases; bases outside gene matches: 4. The CDR3 consists of 11 residues. Here the CDR3 reads CASSPGTAQFF. The CDR3 DNA follows: TGTGCCAGCAGTCCTGGGACAGCGCAGTTCTTC.

V gene TRBV4-1 combines with J gene TRBJ2-3; possibly TRBD1 for D (5 bases). Per the germline V gene, CDR1 is MGHRA and CDR2 is YSYEKL. The CDR3 contains 16 residues. Trimming cost V 2 bases and J 1 base, with 13 bases left between them. CDR3 amino acids: CASSQLARDGTDTQYF. The CDR3 coding sequence is TGCGCCAGCAGCCAATTAGCCAGGGATGGCACAGATACGCAGTATTTT.

This clonotype showed up just once. At one end the junction does not follow the germline gene, possibly because of a read error. The V and J genes are TRBV3-1 and TRBJ2-2; D not certain. This CDR3 region has 16 residues. CDR1 and CDR2 (germline): LGHDT, YNNKEL (reference sequence). Here the CDR3 DNA reads TGTGCCAGCAGCCAGACGCGACTCGCGAACACCTGGGAGCTGTTTTTT. Its protein product is CASSQTRLANTWELFF.

This clonotype is a singleton in its sample. A read error may account for a junction end that differs from germline. The chain joins TRBV5-1 to TRBJ2-3; no firm D call. CDR1 is SGHRS and CDR2 is YFSETQ in the germline V gene. The CDR3 sequence is 13 residues long. CDR3: CASSSSWADMQYF. CDR3 sequence (DNA): TGCGCCAGCAGCTCGTCGTGGGCAGATATGCAGTATTTT.

The chain couples TRBV5-1 to TRBJ2-1; 11 positions agree with TRBD2. This CDR3 contains 17 residues. CDR1 is SGHRS and CDR2 is YFSETQ in the germline V gene. J gave up 7 bases and V 4 bases, and 13 bases lay outside the gene matches. The CDR3 DNA sequence: TGCGCCAGCAGCGGTAAACCCGGGACTAGCGGACTTAATGAGCAGTTCTTC. Protein product: CASSGKPGTSGLNEQFF. Using reference TRBV5-1 and TRBJ2-1 for the parts outside the CDR3, the full variable domain is KAGVTQTPRYLIKTRGQQVTLSCSPISGHRSVSWYQQTPGQGLQFLFEYFSETQRNKGNFPGRFSGRQFSNSRSEMNVSTLELGDSALYLCASSGKPGTSGLNEQFFGPGTRLTVL.

This clonotype was counted a few times. The chain combines TRBV7-2 with TRBJ1-3; no firm D call. The CDR3 spans 15 residues. The ends were cut back, 1 base at V and 0 bases at J, with 7 bases in the middle. Germline loops: CDR1 SGHTA, CDR2 FQGNSA. The CDR3 loop is CASSLDHSSGNTIYF. The CDR3 DNA follows: TGTGCCAGCAGCTTAGATCACAGCTCTGGAAACACCATATATTTT.

This clonotype was observed a few times. The chain employs TRBV20-1 and TRBJ1-5; D may be TRBD1 (5 bases). V was pared by 4 bases and J by 3 bases, with 10 bases between. In germline, CDR1 is DFQATT, CDR2 SNEGSKA (reference sequence). CDR3 length equals 13 residues. The CDR3 DNA reads TGCAGTGCTAAGGACACCCTCAATCAGCCCCAGCATTTT. Translated: CSAKDTLNQPQHF.

This clonotype was detected ten times or more. This rearrangement joins TRBV5-6 to TRBJ1-2, with a tentative D call TRBD1 (6 bases). V lost 4 bases to trimming and J lost 7 bases, with 8 bases between them. CDR3 length: 11 amino acids. Germline V gene data show CDR1 as SGHDT and CDR2 as YYEEEE. This CDR3 is CASSAGVGYTF. CDR3 DNA sequence: TGTGCCAGCAGCGCAGGGGTTGGCTACACCTTC.

This clonotype was recorded a few times. The J gene is TRBJ2-3, the V gene TRBV6-2 or TRBV6-3; 7 bases line up with TRBD1. Per germline, CDR1 MNHEY and CDR2 SVGEGT. This CDR3 has 13 residues. Trimming removed 7 bases from V and 7 bases from J; junction bases left unmatched: 8. This CDR3 reads CASTLTGTNTQYF. In DNA form, the CDR3 reads TGTGCCAGCACCTTGACAGGGACAAATACGCAGTATTTT.

This clonotype has just a few counts. V is TRBV2 and J is TRBJ2-3, with 7 nucleotides matching TRBD2. Germline-derived CDR1 and CDR2 are SNHLY and FYNNEI. Losses at the gene ends were 6 bases for V and 2 bases for J; bases not matched to a gene: 5. The CDR3 contains 14 residues. In DNA form, the CDR3 reads TGTGCCAGCAGGGGACTACAAGACACAGATACGCAGTATTTT. This translates into CASRGLQDTDTQYF. Based on the CDR3 plus reference TRBV2 and TRBJ2-3, the full variable domain is EPEVTQTPSHQVTQMGQEVILRCVPISNHLYFYWYRQILGQKVEFLVSFYNNEISEKSEIFDDQFSVERPDGSNFTLKIRSTKLEDSAMYFCASRGLQDTDTQYFGPGTRLTVL.

V and J are TRBV24-1 and TRBJ1-1, with 7 bases that match TRBD1. Germline V gene data show CDR1 as KGHDR and CDR2 as SFDVKD. The junction had 7 bases not matched to a gene; V was cut back by 4 bases and J by 3 bases. This CDR3 region has 15 residues. The CDR3 sequence: CATSDRSTGDTEAFF. The DNA of the CDR3 is TGTGCCACCAGTGACAGAAGCACAGGGGACACTGAAGCTTTCTTT.

This chain links TRBV3-1 with TRBJ1-1; 7 bases are a match to TRBD1. V shed 4 bases and J 4 bases; nucleotides not matched to a gene: 6. The CDR3 extends over 14 amino acids. Germline-derived CDR1 and CDR2 are LGHDT and YNNKEL (reference sequence). CDR3 protein: CASSPSGGTTEAFF. The DNA of the CDR3 is TGTGCCAGCAGCCCCTCAGGGGGGACCACTGAAGCTTTCTTT. The full variable domain, in which reference TRBV3-1 and TRBJ1-1 provide the parts outside the CDR3, is DTAVSQTPKYLVTQMGNDKSIKCEQNLGHDTMYWYKQDSKKFLKIMFSYNNKELIINETVPNRFSPKSPDKAHLNLHINSLELGDSAVYFCASSPSGGTTEAFFGQGTRLTVV.

The chain carries TRBV7-9 and TRBJ2-5, with D unresolved. Trimming pared 1 base from V and 3 bases from J, leaving 6 bases between. Germline CDR1 reads SEHNR; CDR2 reads FQNEAQ (reference sequence). The CDR3 consists of 13 residues. The CDR3 spells CASSLVDKETQYF. CDR3 DNA: TGTGCCAGCAGCTTAGTGGATAAAGAGACCCAGTACTTC. The variable domain in full, with the rest retrieved from reference TRBV7-9 and TRBJ2-5, is DTGVSQNPRHKITKRGQNVTFRCDPISEHNRLYWYRQTLGQGPEFLTYFQNEAQLEKSRLLSDRFSAERPKGSFSTLEIQRTEQGDSAMYLCASSLVDKETQYFGPGTRLLVL.

The chain uses TRBV18 and TRBJ2-3, with a tentative D call TRBD1 (6 bases). CDR1 is KGHSH, CDR2 LQKENI, per germline. This CDR3 spans 16 amino acids. Trimming left V 6 bases short and J 0 bases short, with 16 bases between. The CDR3 loop is CASSRYRQESTDTQYF. The CDR3 bases are TGTGCCAGCTCCCGGTACCGACAGGAGAGCACAGATACGCAGTATTTT.

In this sample, this clonotype turned up a few times. J is TRBJ1-5 and V is TRBV6-2 or TRBV6-3; possible D gene TRBD1, 6 bases. Trimming cost V 6 bases and J 3 bases, with 15 bases left between them. The CDR3 contains 15 residues. CDR1 is MNHEY, CDR2 SVGEGT, per germline. CDR3 region: CASRPGQIYNQPQHF. The CDR3 region has the DNA TGTGCCAGCAGGCCCGGACAGATTTACAATCAGCCCCAGCATTTT.

Ten or more counts support this clonotype. The rearrangement joins TRBV20-1 to TRBJ1-5; D possibly corresponds to TRBD1 (5 bases). V was cut by 3 bases and J by 7 bases, with 7 bases left in between. Germline V CDR1 and CDR2: DFQATT, SNEGSKA (reference sequence). The CDR3 runs 11 residues. The CDR3 is CSASAGQPQHF. CDR3 DNA: TGCAGTGCTAGTGCAGGGCAGCCCCAGCATTTT.

The V gene is TRBV28, the J gene TRBJ1-6; D remains ambiguous. V was shortened by 3 bases and J by 0 bases, with 12 bases between the two germline ends. Germline lookup yields CDR1 MDHEN and CDR2 SYDVKM. The CDR3 is 17 residues long. CDR3 sequence reads: CASSFGGMSSYNSPLHF. The CDR3 DNA is TGTGCCAGCAGTTTTGGCGGCATGAGCTCCTATAATTCACCCCTCCACTTT.

The chain is built from TRBV7-9 and TRBJ2-3, with 7 bases that match TRBD2. The CDR3 consists of 16 residues. Trimming at V came to 3 bases and at J to 0 bases, leaving 6 bases not matched to a gene. From germline, CDR1 is SEHNR and CDR2 FQNEAQ (reference sequence). For the CDR3, the DNA is TGTGCCAGCAGCTTTAAGCGGGACTCTAGCACAGATACGCAGTATTTT. Translated, it gives CASSFKRDSSTDTQYF.

The chain joins TRBV18 to TRBJ2-1, with D perhaps matching TRBD2 (6 bases). Germline CDR1 KGHSH, CDR2 LQKENI. V was clipped by 2 bases and J by 10 bases, with 18 bases between them. The CDR3 totals 15 residues. DNA of the CDR3: TGTGCCAGCTCACCATCGGGCAGGGAGGCGAGAGAGCAGTTCTTC. Translating gives CASSPSGREAREQFF.

About this clonotype: At one boundary the junction diverges from the germline segment, which might be a read error. V usage is TRBV6-5 and J usage is TRBJ2-3; D uncertain. Germline V gene lookup returns CDR1 MNHEY and CDR2 SVGAGI. CDR3 size: 13 residues. The CDR3 protein is CASSYRGTDTQYF. In DNA, the CDR3 is TGCGCCAGCAGTTATCGTGGCACAGATACGCAGTATTTT.

The chain employs TRBV12-3 or TRBV12-4 and TRBJ2-7; no firm D call. Trimming pared 2 bases from V and 6 bases from J, leaving 17 bases between. The CDR3 has 15 residues. DNA for the CDR3: TGTGCCAGCAGTTTATGGGATTTCAGCCCCTCCGAGCAGTACTTC. It encodes CASSLWDFSPSEQYF.

The chain links TRBV12-3 or TRBV12-4 to TRBJ2-5; 8 nucleotides align to TRBD2. The trim removed 3 bases at V and 3 bases at J, leaving 6 bases unmatched. The CDR3 covers 15 residues. The CDR3 sequence: CASSFWAAGEETQYF. As DNA, the CDR3 is TGTGCCAGCAGTTTCTGGGCAGCGGGAGAAGAGACCCAGTACTTC.